Listed below are T cell receptor beta chains from one sample, sequenced in a study of T cells in Graves' hyperthyroidism and ophthalmopathy. TCRdb re-called the multiplex PCR reads through MiXCR, storing one row per CDR3 protein. The profile shows about 380,000 distinct CDR3 sequences, around 13% of them singletons. The sequencing sample was made of blood. The receptors derive from a woman aged 25 to 39 with Graves' ophthalmopathy. CDR3s include the opening cysteine and the closing phenylalanine or tryptophan. Each record gives: D gene, clone size, V gene, J gene, CDR3 protein, CDR3 DNA. The D gene is left open where the match is weak. Clone size is not always given. Where it is, it says once, few, many or a class for expanded clones.

>TRBD2|few|TRBV27|TRBJ2-6
CASSLALAGGFSGANVLTF
TGTGCCAGCAGTTTAGCACTAGCGGGGGGGTTCTCTGGGGCCAACGTCCTGACTTTC
>-|many|TRBV14|TRBJ1-1
CASSQRWGTEAFF
TGTGCCAGCAGCCAACGGTGGGGCACTGAAGCTTTCTTT
>-|many|TRBV11-2|TRBJ1-2
CASSLDPVRYGYTF
TGTGCCAGCAGCTTAGATCCGGTTCGTTATGGCTACACCTTC
>-|many|TRBV7-9|TRBJ1-5
CASTKGGIGQPQHF
TGTGCCAGCACCAAAGGAGGGATTGGGCAGCCCCAGCATTTT
>-|many|TRBV10-3|TRBJ2-2
CAISRTAANTGELFF
TGTGCCATCAGTAGGACGGCCGCGAACACCGGGGAGCTGTTTTTT
>TRBD1|-|TRBV15|TRBJ1-4
CATSSDRGAEKLFF
TGTGCCACCAGCAGCGACAGGGGGGCTGAAAAACTGTTTTTT
>TRBD1|-|TRBV10-1|TRBJ2-2
CASATGGTGELFF
TGCGCCAGCGCGACAGGGGGGACCGGGGAGCTGTTTTTT
>-|many|TRBV28|TRBJ1-1
CASTRGEAFF
TGTGCCAGCACCAGAGGTGAAGCTTTCTTT
>-|-|TRBV9|TRBJ1-1
CASSGEKNTEAFF
TGTGCCAGCAGCGGAGAAAAGAACACTGAAGCTTTCTTT
>TRBD1|many|TRBV5-1|TRBJ2-7
CASSLGSGTGTTYEQYF
TGCGCCAGCAGCTTGGGATCCGGGACAGGAACTACCTACGAGCAGTACTTC
>-|many|TRBV28|TRBJ2-3
CASSSTDSSNTQYF
TGTGCCAGCAGTTCAACGGACAGTTCGAATACGCAGTATTTT
>TRBD2|many|TRBV27|TRBJ2-1
CASSLWRAGGPHEQFF
TGTGCCAGCAGTTTATGGCGAGCGGGGGGGCCTCATGAGCAGTTCTTC
>-|many|TRBV20-1|TRBJ2-7
CSARDAPQGSGEQYF
TGCAGTGCTAGAGACGCCCCCCAGGGATCTGGCGAGCAGTACTTC
>-|few|TRBV12-3/TRBV12-4|TRBJ1-4
CASRGAGTGNEKLFF
TGTGCCAGCAGGGGGGCCGGGACGGGAAATGAAAAACTGTTTTTT
>TRBD2|many|TRBV29-1|TRBJ2-1
CSVGRASGAGNEQFF
TGCAGCGTTGGGCGGGCTAGCGGGGCCGGCAATGAGCAGTTCTTC
>-|many|TRBV20-1|TRBJ1-3
CSARDTYSGNTIYF
TGCAGTGCTAGGGACACCTACTCTGGAAACACCATATATTTT
>TRBD2|many|TRBV12-3/TRBV12-4|TRBJ2-1
CASSLGGVDYYNEQFF
TGTGCCAGCAGTTTGGGGGGGGTGGATTACTACAATGAGCAGTTCTTC
>TRBD2|-|TRBV4-1|TRBJ2-7
CASSQDKTGGPTYEQYF
TGCGCCAGCAGCCAGGACAAGACGGGGGGGCCCACCTACGAGCAGTACTTC
>-|many|TRBV12-3/TRBV12-4|TRBJ1-5
CASSLDGPQHF
TGTGCCAGCAGTTTGGACGGACCCCAGCATTTT
>TRBD1|many|TRBV5-6|TRBJ2-1
CASSRQGPNEQFF
TGTGCCAGCAGCCGACAGGGTCCAAATGAGCAGTTCTTC
>-|many|TRBV7-2|TRBJ2-3
CASSSQGGEQYF
TGTGCCAGCAGCTCACAGGGTGGTGAGCAGTATTTT
>TRBD1|many|TRBV28|TRBJ1-4
CASRQEQGVGEKLFF
TGTGCCAGCAGACAGGAACAGGGGGTTGGTGAAAAACTGTTTTTT
>-|many|TRBV3-1|TRBJ1-5
CASSQEFSSQPQHF
TGTGCCAGCAGCCAAGAATTCTCGAGTCAGCCCCAGCATTTT
>TRBD1|many|TRBV6-1|TRBJ1-5
CASMQGVRNQPQHF
TGTGCCAGCATGCAGGGGGTGCGCAATCAGCCCCAGCATTTT
>TRBD2|-|TRBV7-2|TRBJ2-5
CASSLAAGGLHRTQYF
TGTGCCAGCAGCTTAGCGGCGGGGGGCCTTCATCGGACCCAGTACTTC
>TRBD2|-|TRBV27|TRBJ2-3
CASSLGRGNTQYF
TGTGCCAGCAGTCTCGGGAGGGGGAATACGCAGTATTTT
>-|-|TRBV5-1|TRBJ1-2
CASSLNQGGHEGYTF
TGCGCCAGCAGCTTGAACCAGGGCGGGCACGAGGGCTACACCTTC
>TRBD1|many|TRBV12-3/TRBV12-4|TRBJ2-5
CASSLSPGLEGAETQYF
TGTGCCAGCAGTTTATCTCCTGGTCTTGAGGGGGCTGAGACCCAGTACTTC
>-|many|TRBV30|TRBJ1-1
CAWSSWGVGATTEAFF
TGTGCCTGGAGTTCATGGGGGGTGGGAGCTACCACTGAAGCTTTCTTT
>-|-|TRBV19|TRBJ2-5
CASSVGSKGETQYF
TGTGCCAGTAGTGTCGGTAGCAAAGGAGAGACCCAGTACTTC
>-|few|TRBV5-6|TRBJ1-2
CASSSRSDIRSSYGYTF
TGTGCCAGCAGCTCCCGCTCCGACATAAGGTCTAGCTATGGCTACACCTTC
>TRBD1|-|TRBV25-1|TRBJ2-4
CASSECWGPGQGDLAKNIQYF
TGTGCCAGCAGTGAATGTTGGGGACCAGGACAGGGGGATTTAGCCAAAAACATTCAGTACTTC